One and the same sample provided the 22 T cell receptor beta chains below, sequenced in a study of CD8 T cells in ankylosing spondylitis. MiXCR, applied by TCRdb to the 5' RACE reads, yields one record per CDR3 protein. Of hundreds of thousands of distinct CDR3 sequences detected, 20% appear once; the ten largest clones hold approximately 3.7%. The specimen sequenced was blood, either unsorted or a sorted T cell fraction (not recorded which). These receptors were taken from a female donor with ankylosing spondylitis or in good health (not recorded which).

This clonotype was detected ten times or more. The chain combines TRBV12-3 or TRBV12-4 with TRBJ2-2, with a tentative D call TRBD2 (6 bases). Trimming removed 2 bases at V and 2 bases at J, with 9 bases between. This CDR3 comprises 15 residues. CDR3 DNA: TGTGCCAGCAGTTTAATGGGGGGAAACACCGGGGAGCTGTTTTTT. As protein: CASSLMGGNTGELFF.

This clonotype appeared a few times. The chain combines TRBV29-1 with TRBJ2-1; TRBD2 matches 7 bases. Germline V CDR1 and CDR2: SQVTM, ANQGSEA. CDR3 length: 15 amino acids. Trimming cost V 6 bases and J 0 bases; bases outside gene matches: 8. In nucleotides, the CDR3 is TGCAGCGTACGGGGGGAGGGAAGCTCCTACAATGAGCAGTTCTTC. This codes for CSVRGEGSSYNEQFF.

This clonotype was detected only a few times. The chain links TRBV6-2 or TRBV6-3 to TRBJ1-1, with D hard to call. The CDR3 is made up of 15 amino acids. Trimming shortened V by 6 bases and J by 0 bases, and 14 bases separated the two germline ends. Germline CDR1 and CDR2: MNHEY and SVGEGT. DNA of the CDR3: TGTGCCAGCAGCAAAATCGACGGAATGAACACTGAAGCTTTCTTT. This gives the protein CASSKIDGMNTEAFF.

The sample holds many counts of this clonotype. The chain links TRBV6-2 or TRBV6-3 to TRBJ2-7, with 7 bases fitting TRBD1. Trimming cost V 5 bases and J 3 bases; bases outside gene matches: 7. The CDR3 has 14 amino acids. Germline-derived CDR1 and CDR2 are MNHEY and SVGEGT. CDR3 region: CASSDPTGNYEQYF. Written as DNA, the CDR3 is TGTGCCAGCAGTGACCCGACAGGGAACTACGAGCAGTACTTC.

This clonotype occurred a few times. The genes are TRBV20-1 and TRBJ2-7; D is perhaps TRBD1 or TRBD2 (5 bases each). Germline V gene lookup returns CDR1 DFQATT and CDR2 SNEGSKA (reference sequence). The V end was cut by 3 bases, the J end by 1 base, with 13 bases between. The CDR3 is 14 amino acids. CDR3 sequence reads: CSASPGTSSYEQYF. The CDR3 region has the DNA TGCAGTGCTAGCCCCGGGACGTCGTCCTACGAGCAGTACTTC.

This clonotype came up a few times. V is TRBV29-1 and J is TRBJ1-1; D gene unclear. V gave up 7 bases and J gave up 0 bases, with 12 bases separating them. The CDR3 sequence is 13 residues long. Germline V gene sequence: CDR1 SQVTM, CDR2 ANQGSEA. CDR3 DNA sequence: TGCAGCGGCCGATTGACTATGAACACTGAAGCTTTCTTT. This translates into CSGRLTMNTEAFF. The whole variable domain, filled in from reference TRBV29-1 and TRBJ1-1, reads SAVISQKPSRDICQRGTSLTIQCQVDSQVTMMFWYRQQPGQSLTLIATANQGSEATYESGFVIDKFPISRPNLTFSTLTVSNMSPEDSSIYLCSGRLTMNTEAFFGQGTRLTVV.

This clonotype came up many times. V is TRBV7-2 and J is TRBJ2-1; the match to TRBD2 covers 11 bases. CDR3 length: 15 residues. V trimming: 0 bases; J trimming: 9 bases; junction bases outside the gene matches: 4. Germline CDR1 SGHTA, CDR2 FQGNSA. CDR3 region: CASSLAPGTSGEQFF. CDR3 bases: TGTGCCAGCAGCTTAGCGCCGGGGACTAGCGGTGAGCAGTTCTTC.

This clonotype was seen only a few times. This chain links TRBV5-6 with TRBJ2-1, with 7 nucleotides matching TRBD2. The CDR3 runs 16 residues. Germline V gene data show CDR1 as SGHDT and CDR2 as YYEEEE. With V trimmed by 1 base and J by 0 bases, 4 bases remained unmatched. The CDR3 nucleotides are TGTGCCAGCAGCTTGCCGAGCGGGGACTCCTACAATGAGCAGTTCTTC. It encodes CASSLPSGDSYNEQFF. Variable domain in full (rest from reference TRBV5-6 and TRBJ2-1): DAGVTQSPTHLIKTRGQQVTLRCSPKSGHDTVSWYQQALGQGPQFIFQYYEEEERQRGNFPDRFSGHQFPNYSSELNVNALLLGDSALYLCASSLPSGDSYNEQFFGPGTRLTVL.

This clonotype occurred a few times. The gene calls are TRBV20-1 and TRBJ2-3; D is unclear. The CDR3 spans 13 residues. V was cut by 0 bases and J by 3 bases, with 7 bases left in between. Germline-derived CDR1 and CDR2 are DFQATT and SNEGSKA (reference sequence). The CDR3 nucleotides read TGCAGTGCTAGAGATCCCCCAACAGATACGCAGTATTTT. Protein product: CSARDPPTDTQYF.

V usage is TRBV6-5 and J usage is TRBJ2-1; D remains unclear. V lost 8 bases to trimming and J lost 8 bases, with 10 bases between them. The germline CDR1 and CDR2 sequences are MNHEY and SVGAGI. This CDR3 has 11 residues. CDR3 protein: CASGDSDEQFF. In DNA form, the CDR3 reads TGTGCCAGCGGTGACTCCGATGAGCAGTTCTTC.

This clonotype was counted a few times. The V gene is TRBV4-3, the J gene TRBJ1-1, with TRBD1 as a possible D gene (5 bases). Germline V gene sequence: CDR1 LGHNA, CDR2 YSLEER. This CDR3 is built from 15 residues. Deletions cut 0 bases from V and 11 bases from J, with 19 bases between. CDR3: CASSQDRGGGEMAFF. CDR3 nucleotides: TGCGCCAGCAGCCAAGATCGGGGGGGAGGCGAAATGGCTTTCTTT.

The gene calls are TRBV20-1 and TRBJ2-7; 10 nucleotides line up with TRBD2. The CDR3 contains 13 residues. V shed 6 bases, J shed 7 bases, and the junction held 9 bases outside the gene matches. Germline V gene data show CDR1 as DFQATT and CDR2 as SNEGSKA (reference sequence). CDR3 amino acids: CSAPRTSGTEQYF. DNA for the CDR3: TGCAGTGCCCCTCGGACTAGCGGCACAGAGCAGTACTTC.

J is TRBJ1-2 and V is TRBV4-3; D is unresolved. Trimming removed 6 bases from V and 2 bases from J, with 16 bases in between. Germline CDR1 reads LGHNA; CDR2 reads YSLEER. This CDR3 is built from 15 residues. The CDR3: CASRQQGRLNYGYTF. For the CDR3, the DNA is TGCGCCAGCAGGCAGCAAGGACGCTTAAACTATGGCTACACCTTC.

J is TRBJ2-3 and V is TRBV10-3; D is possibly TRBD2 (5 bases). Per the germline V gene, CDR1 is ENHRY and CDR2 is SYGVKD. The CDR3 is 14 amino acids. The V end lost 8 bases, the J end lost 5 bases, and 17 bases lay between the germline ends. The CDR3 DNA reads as TGTGCCATCGGCGTGGGAGCCACCGAAGATACGCAGTATTTT. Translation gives CAIGVGATEDTQYF.

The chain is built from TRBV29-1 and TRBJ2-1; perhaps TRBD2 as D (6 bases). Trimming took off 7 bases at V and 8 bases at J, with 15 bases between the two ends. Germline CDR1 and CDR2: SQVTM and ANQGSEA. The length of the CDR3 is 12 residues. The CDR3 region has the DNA TGCAGCGCTAGGGACTCCCGGGATGAGCAGTTCTTC. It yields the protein CSARDSRDEQFF.

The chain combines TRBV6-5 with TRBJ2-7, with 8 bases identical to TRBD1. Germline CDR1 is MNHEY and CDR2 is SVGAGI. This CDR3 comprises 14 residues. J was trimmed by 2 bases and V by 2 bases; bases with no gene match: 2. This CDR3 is CASSYGDRPYEQYF. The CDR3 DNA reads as TGTGCCAGCAGTTACGGGGACAGGCCCTACGAGCAGTACTTC.

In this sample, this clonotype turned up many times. Here the CDR3 reads CASTGTSRETQYF. In DNA form, the CDR3 reads TGTGCCAGCACCGGGACCTCACGGGAGACCCAGTACTTC. The chain combines TRBV12-3 or TRBV12-4 with TRBJ2-5, with D tentatively TRBD1 or TRBD2 (5 bases each). Trimming pared 7 bases from V and 5 bases from J, leaving 14 bases between. This CDR3 spans 13 amino acids.

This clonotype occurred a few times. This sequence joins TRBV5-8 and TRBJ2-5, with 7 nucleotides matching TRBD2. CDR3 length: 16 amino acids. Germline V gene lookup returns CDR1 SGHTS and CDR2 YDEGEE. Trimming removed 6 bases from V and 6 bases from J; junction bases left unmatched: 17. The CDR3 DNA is TGTGCCAGCATCATCAGGTCGGGACTACCAACTAAGACCCAGTACTTC. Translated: CASIIRSGLPTKTQYF.

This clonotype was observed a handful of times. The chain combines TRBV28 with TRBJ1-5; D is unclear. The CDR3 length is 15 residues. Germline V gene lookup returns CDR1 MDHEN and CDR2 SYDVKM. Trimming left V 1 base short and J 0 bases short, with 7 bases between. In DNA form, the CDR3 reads TGTGCCAGCAGTTTATATTTTTATAGCAATCAGCCCCAGCATTTT. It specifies CASSLYFYSNQPQHF.

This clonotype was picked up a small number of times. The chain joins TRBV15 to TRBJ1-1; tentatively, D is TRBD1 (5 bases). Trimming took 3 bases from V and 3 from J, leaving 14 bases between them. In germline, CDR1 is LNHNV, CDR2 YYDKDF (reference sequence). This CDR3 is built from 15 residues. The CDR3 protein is CATSRGGDMDTEAFF. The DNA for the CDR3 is TGTGCCACCAGCAGGGGAGGGGATATGGACACTGAAGCTTTCTTT. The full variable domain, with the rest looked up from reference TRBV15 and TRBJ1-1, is DAMVIQNPRYQVTQFGKPVTLSCSQTLNHNVMYWYQQKSSQAPKLLFHYYDKDFNNEADTPDNFQSRRPNTSFCFLDIRSPGLGDTAMYLCATSRGGDMDTEAFFGQGTRLTVV.

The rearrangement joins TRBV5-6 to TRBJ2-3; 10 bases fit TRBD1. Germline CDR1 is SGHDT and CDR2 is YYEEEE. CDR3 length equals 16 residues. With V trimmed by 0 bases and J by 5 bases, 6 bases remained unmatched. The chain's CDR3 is CASSLVDRGYGDTQYF. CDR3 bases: TGTGCCAGCAGCTTGGTGGACAGGGGGTATGGAGATACGCAGTATTTT.

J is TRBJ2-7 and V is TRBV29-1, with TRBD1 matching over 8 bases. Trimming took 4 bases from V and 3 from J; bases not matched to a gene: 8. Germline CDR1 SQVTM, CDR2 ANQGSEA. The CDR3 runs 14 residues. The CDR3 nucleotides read TGCAGCGTTGGGACCGGACAGGGCCTCTACGAGCAGTACTTC. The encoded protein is CSVGTGQGLYEQYF.